This entry lists 20 T cell receptor beta chains sequenced from one sample in a study of T cells in localized non-small cell lung cancer. TCRdb keeps only in-frame clones here, not all; method: immunoSEQ multiplex PCR. The table has about 13,000 clones, around 84% seen once. The material was peripheral blood, obtained before any cancer treatment. The receptor source for this set is a male donor at least 60 years old with stage I squamous cell lung carcinoma.

The chain employs TRBV19 and TRBJ1-1, with D unclear. Trimming cost V 6 bases and J 1 base, with 9 bases left between them. In germline, CDR1 is LNHDA, CDR2 SQIVND (reference sequence). The length of the CDR3 is 13 residues. The DNA of the CDR3 is TGTGCCAGTAGCCCCGTTGGGAACACTGAAGCTTTCTTT. It specifies CASSPVGNTEAFF.

V is TRBV6-1 and J is TRBJ1-1; 10 nucleotides match TRBD1. The length of the CDR3 is 14 residues. The V segment lost 0 bases and the J segment 13 bases; nucleotides outside the gene matches: 8. CDR1 MNHNS and CDR2 SASEGT come from the germline V gene. As DNA, the CDR3 is TGTGCCAGCAGTGAAGCGCTGGGGACAGGGGAGGTTTTCTTT. This gives the protein CASSEALGTGEVFF.

V usage is TRBV25-1 and J usage is TRBJ2-1, with TRBD1 identical over 7 bases. The CDR3 consists of 13 residues. J was trimmed by 9 bases and V by 7 bases; bases with no gene match: 9. The germline CDR1 and CDR2 sequences are MGHDK and SYGVNS. CDR3 coding DNA: TGTGCCAGCACCACTTCCGACAGGGCTGAGCAGTTCTTC. This encodes CASTTSDRAEQFF.

The chain joins TRBV12-5 to TRBJ2-7, with a weak D call TRBD2 (5 bases). The CDR3 loop spans 15 amino acids. In germline, CDR1 is LGHNT, CDR2 FRNRAP. The V and J ends lost 1 base and 0 bases respectively, with 10 bases between them. The CDR3 loop reads CASGLAVGNSYEQYF. The CDR3 region has the DNA TGTGCTAGTGGTTTGGCGGTCGGGAACTCCTACGAGCAGTACTTC. Full variable domain (missing parts from reference TRBV12-5 and TRBJ2-7): DARVTQTPRHKVTEMGQEVTMRCQPILGHNTVFWYRQTMMQGLELLAYFRNRAPLDDSGMPKDRFSAEMPDATLATLKIQPSEPRDSAVYFCASGLAVGNSYEQYFGPGTRLTVT.

The V and J genes are TRBV14 and TRBJ1-1, with D perhaps matching TRBD1 (5 bases). Germline V gives CDR1 SGHDN, CDR2 FVKESK. Trimming left V 1 base short and J 4 bases short, with 13 bases between. CDR3 length equals 15 residues. DNA of the CDR3: TGTGCCAGCAGCCAAGGGCTAGGGGCGAGCACTGAAGCTTTCTTT. As protein: CASSQGLGASTEAFF.

The V gene is TRBV5-1, the J gene TRBJ2-1, with 9 bases fitting TRBD2. The germline V gene has CDR1 SGHRS and CDR2 YFSETQ. J was trimmed by 2 bases and V by 2 bases; bases with no gene match: 5. The CDR3 spans 16 residues. This CDR3 is CASSFNSGSTYNEQFF. The CDR3 nucleotides are TGCGCCAGCAGCTTTAATAGCGGGAGCACCTACAATGAGCAGTTCTTC.

The genes are TRBV19 and TRBJ2-2; tentatively, D is TRBD2 (5 bases). CDR1 is LNHDA, CDR2 SQIVND, per germline (reference sequence). Trimming took 4 bases from V and 6 from J, leaving 9 bases between them. The CDR3 spans 13 residues. The CDR3 DNA sequence: TGTGCCAGTAGTACGCTCGGGGCCGGGGAGCTGTTTTTT. It yields the protein CASSTLGAGELFF.

V gene TRBV28 combines with J gene TRBJ2-5, with 7 bases that match TRBD1. The V gene end was trimmed by 5 bases and the J gene end by 5 bases; junction bases not matched to a gene: 8. CDR1 and CDR2 (germline): MDHEN, SYDVKM. This CDR3 comprises 14 residues. CDR3 loop: CASSIPTGKETQYF. The CDR3 DNA reads TGTGCCAGCAGTATCCCGACAGGGAAGGAGACCCAGTACTTC.

This chain joins TRBV6-1 and TRBJ2-3; D possibly matches TRBD1 or TRBD2 (5 bases each). The CDR3 has 16 amino acids. CDR1 is MNHNS, CDR2 SASEGT, per germline. V was clipped by 6 bases and J by 4 bases, with 20 bases between them. The CDR3: CASRERIGGGSDTQYF. CDR3 DNA: TGTGCCAGCAGGGAACGTATTGGGGGTGGGTCAGATACGCAGTATTTT.

The V gene is TRBV7-3, the J gene TRBJ2-5; no clear D. This CDR3 region has 15 residues. Trimming removed 2 bases from V and 2 bases from J, with 12 bases in between. Per germline, CDR1 SGHTA and CDR2 FQGTGA. The CDR3 is CASSLGWDKQETQYF. DNA of the CDR3: TGTGCCAGCAGCTTAGGTTGGGATAAACAAGAGACCCAGTACTTC.

The rearrangement links TRBV6-1 to TRBJ2-7, with 8 bases identical to TRBD2. Germline V gene sequence: CDR1 MNHNS, CDR2 SASEGT. V gave up 6 bases and J gave up 1 base; unmatched junction bases: 8. The CDR3 loop spans 15 amino acids. The CDR3 region has the DNA TGTGCCAGCAGGGGTCTGGTAGCGGGGTCCTACGAGCAGTACTTC. This codes for CASRGLVAGSYEQYF.

V is TRBV5-1 and J is TRBJ1-4; TRBD1 is a possible D gene (6 bases). The CDR3 length is 15 residues. The V gene lost 1 base and the J gene lost 4 bases, with 11 bases spanning the gap. The germline V gene has CDR1 SGHRS and CDR2 YFSETQ. CDR3 nucleotides: TGCGCCAGCAGCTTGTGGGGGGCTCTTAATGAAAAACTGTTTTTT. As protein: CASSLWGALNEKLFF.

V is TRBV30 and J is TRBJ1-3; D ambiguous. CDR1 is GTSNPN, CDR2 SVGIG, per germline (reference sequence). Trimming cost V 3 bases and J 5 bases, with 5 bases left between them. CDR3 length equals 11 residues. The CDR3 DNA follows: TGTGCCTGGAGAGATCGAAACACCATATATTTT. Amino acids: CAWRDRNTIYF.

V and J are TRBV28 and TRBJ1-2; D remains ambiguous. Germline V lookup: CDR1 MDHEN, CDR2 SYDVKM. CDR3 length equals 14 residues. Trimming took off 2 bases at V and 8 bases at J, with 15 bases between the two ends. In nucleotides, the CDR3 is TGTGCCAGCAGTTTAATCGGCAACAGTGAAGGCTACACCTTC. This codes for CASSLIGNSEGYTF.

This clone was observed once. The genes are TRBV5-1 and TRBJ2-1; D may be TRBD1 (5 bases). Per germline, CDR1 SGHRS and CDR2 YFSETQ. The CDR3 totals 11 residues. Trimming took 5 bases from V and 8 from J, leaving 8 bases between them. DNA of the CDR3: TGCGCCAGCAGAGGGGTGTATGAGCAGTTCTTC. Translated, it gives CASRGVYEQFF. The full variable domain, its missing parts supplied by reference TRBV5-1 and TRBJ2-1, is KAGVTQTPRYLIKTRGQQVTLSCSPISGHRSVSWYQQTPGQGLQFLFEYFSETQRNKGNFPGRFSGRQFSNSRSEMNVSTLELGDSALYLCASRGVYEQFFGPGTRLTVL.

J is TRBJ2-5 and V is TRBV7-9, with D hard to call. The CDR3 spans 17 residues. Between the trimmed V and J ends, which lost 3 bases and 2 bases, there was a span of 19 bases. Germline V gene sequence: CDR1 SEHNR, CDR2 FQNEAQ (reference sequence). The CDR3 region has the DNA TGTGCCAGCAGCTTGTGGGGTCTGGGGTACGATCAAGAGACCCAGTACTTC. Its protein product is CASSLWGLGYDQETQYF.

The genes are TRBV5-1 and TRBJ1-3; D is perhaps TRBD1 (6 bases). V was shortened by 4 bases and J by 2 bases, with 10 bases between the two germline ends. The germline gives CDR1 SGHRS, CDR2 YFSETQ. CDR3 size: 14 residues. The CDR3 loop is CASSPQGTGNTIYF. The CDR3 nucleotides are TGCGCCAGCAGCCCACAGGGTACTGGAAACACCATATATTTT.

The V gene is TRBV5-4, the J gene TRBJ2-3, with 14 bases lining up with TRBD2. In germline, CDR1 is SGHNT, CDR2 YYREEE (reference sequence). CDR3 length equals 16 residues. The J segment lost 1 base and the V segment lost 4 bases, leaving 2 bases of the junction unmatched. This CDR3 is CASSQGLAGGTDTQYF. In DNA form, the CDR3 reads TGTGCCAGCAGCCAGGGACTAGCGGGAGGCACAGATACGCAGTATTTT.

The rearrangement joins TRBV10-3 to TRBJ2-7; D tentatively reads TRBD1 or TRBD2 (6 bases each). The CDR3 runs to 15 residues. V was shortened by 6 bases and J by 5 bases, with 20 bases between the two germline ends. CDR1 and CDR2 from the germline V gene are ENHRY and SYGVKD. The CDR3 here is CAISTTSGAGHEQYF. CDR3 in DNA: TGTGCCATCAGCACTACGTCGGGGGCCGGACACGAGCAGTACTTC.

Regarding this clone: One junction end does not reproduce the germline sequence, and a read error may be involved. This CDR3 reads CVSSSSGRAGDTQYF. Written as DNA, the CDR3 is TGTGTCAGCAGCTCAAGCGGGAGGGCCGGAGATACGCAGTATTTT. This chain uses TRBV7-2 with TRBJ2-3; 10 bases align to TRBD2. Germline V gene sequence: CDR1 SGHTA, CDR2 FQGNSA. The CDR3 is 15 residues long.